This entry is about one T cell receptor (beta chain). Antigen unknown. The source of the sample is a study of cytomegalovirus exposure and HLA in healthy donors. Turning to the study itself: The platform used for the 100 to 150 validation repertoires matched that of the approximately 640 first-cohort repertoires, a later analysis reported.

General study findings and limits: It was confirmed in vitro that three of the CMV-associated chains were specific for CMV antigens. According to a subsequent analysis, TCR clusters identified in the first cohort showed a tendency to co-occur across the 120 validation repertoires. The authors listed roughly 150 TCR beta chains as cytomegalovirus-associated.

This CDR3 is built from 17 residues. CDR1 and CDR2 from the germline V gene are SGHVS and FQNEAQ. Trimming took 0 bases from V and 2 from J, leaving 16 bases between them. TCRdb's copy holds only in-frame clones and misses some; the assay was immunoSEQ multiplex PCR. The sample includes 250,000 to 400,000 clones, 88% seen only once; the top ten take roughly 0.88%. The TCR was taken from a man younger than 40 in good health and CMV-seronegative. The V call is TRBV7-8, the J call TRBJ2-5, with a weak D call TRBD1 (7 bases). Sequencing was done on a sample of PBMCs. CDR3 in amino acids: CASSLAWRGLEQETQYF. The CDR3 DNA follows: TGTGCCAGCAGCTTAGCGTGGAGGGGGCTGGAGCAAGAGACCCAGTACTTC.